Listed here is a single TCR beta chain. This entry belongs to a study of blood T cell repertoires in COVID-19. As for the study in general: Sites in the United States, Italy and Spain provided acute and convalescent COVID-19 samples. PBMCs, B-cell-depleted T cells, or T cells were the source of the cDNA or gDNA that made up the material.

Methods used by the authors: Estimation of nucleated cell counts was performed using reference gene primer amplification. Sequencing was performed with immunoSEQ multiplex PCR; in TCRdb, only in-frame clones are kept and a portion is missing. The D gene and trimming were derived from the DNA, and the V and J assignments and clone size from that table. The repertoire holds tens of thousands of clones, with approximately 85% as singletons. This CDR3 region has 17 residues. Germline CDR1 is SGHRS and CDR2 is YFSETQ. V lost 4 bases and J lost 3; bases outside the gene matches: 8. This rearrangement joins TRBV5-1 to TRBJ1-4, with 11 bases identical to TRBD1. This clonotype originated in a man aged 35-49 years with acute or convalescent COVID-19. Material for sequencing was peripheral blood. Here the CDR3 DNA reads TGCGCCAGCAGCCCCGTGGACAGGGGGCGAGCTAATGAAAAACTGTTTTTT. Its protein product is CASSPVDRGRANEKLFF.